The sequence of this T cell receptor beta chain was determined in a study of control samples from healthy donors and cancer patients. With respect to this clone: Within the sample, other DNA sequences also encode this same CDR3.

The CDR3 consists of 15 residues. The table came from immunoSEQ multiplex PCR; TCRdb's copy has only in-frame clones and leaves some out. The sample carries some 78,000 clones, around nine tenths recorded once. V and J are TRBV21-1 and TRBJ2-5; the tabulated D call, TRBD1, remains unverified against the DNA. TRBV21-1 is tagged as a pseudogene. The source is a woman in her sixties or seventies in good health. The sample consisted of blood. The CDR3 sequence is CASSKDAGGQETQYF. The DNA for the CDR3 is TGTGCCAGCAGCAAAGACGCAGGGGGTCAAGAGACTCAGTACTTC.